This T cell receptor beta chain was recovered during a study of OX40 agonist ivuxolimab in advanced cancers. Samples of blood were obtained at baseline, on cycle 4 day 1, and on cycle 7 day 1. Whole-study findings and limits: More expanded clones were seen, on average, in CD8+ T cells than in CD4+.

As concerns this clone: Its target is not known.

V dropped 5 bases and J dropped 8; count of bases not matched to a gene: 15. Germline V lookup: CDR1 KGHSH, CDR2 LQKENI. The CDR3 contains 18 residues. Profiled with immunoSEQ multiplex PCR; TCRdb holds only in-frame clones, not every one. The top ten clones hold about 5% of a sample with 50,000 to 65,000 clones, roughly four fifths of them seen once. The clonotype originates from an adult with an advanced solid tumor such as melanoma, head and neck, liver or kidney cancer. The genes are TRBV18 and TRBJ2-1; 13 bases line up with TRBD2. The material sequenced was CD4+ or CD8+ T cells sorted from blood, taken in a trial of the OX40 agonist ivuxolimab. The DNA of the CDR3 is TGTGCCAGCTCAAAACTAGCGGGGGGGCCATCAGCCCTCTATGAGCAGTTCTTC. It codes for CASSKLAGGPSALYEQFF. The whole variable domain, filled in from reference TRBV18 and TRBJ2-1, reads NAGVMQNPRHLVRRRGQEARLRCSPMKGHSHVYWYRQLPEEGLKFMVYLQKENIIDESGMPKERFSAEFPKEGPSILRIQQVVRGDSAAYFCASSKLAGGPSALYEQFFGPGTRLTVL.